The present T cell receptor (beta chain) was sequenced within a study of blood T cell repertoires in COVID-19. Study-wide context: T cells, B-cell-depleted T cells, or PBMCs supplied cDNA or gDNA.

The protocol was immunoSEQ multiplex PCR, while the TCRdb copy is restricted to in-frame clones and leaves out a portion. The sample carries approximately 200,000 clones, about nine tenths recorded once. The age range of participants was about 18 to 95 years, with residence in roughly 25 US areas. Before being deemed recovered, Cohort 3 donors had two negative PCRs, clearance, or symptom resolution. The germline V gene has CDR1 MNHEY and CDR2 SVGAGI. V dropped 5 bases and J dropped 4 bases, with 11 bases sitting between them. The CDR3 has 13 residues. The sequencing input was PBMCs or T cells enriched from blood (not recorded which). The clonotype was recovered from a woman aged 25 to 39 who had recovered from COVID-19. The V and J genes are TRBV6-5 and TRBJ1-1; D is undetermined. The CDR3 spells CASSRRKATEAFF. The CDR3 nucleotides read TGTGCCAGCAGTCGGAGGAAGGCCACTGAAGCTTTCTTT.